This is a list of T cell receptor beta chains from one sample in a study of OX40 agonist ivuxolimab in advanced cancers. Some clones are missing from TCRdb's copy, which holds only in-frame ones; the method was immunoSEQ multiplex PCR. The repertoire holds approximately 76,000 clones, with approximately 86% as singletons. Sequenced material: CD4+ or CD8+ T cells sorted from blood, taken in a trial of the OX40 agonist ivuxolimab. The receptors were gathered from an adult with an advanced solid tumor such as melanoma, head and neck, liver or kidney cancer. Each CDR3 is given with its conserved first and last residue. The order of the fields is V gene, clone size, J gene, D gene, CDR3 protein, CDR3 DNA. D genes are given only for firm matches. Clone size is shown for a subset of rows, as once, few, many or a class of expanded clone.

>TRBV30|-|TRBJ1-5|TRBD1
CAWSRTGGTSQHF
TGTGCCTGGAGTCGGACAGGGGGAACGTCCCAGCATTTT
>TRBV11-2|-|TRBJ2-3|-
CASSLDRRVTQYF
TGTGCCAGCAGCTTAGATCGGAGGGTTACGCAGTATTTT
>TRBV19|-|TRBJ2-1|TRBD2
CASSAFAGGRNEQFF
TGTGCCAGTAGTGCCTTTGCGGGGGGGCGCAATGAGCAGTTCTTC
>TRBV9|-|TRBJ1-6|-
CASSVEAHNSPLHF
TGTGCCAGCAGCGTAGAGGCCCATAATTCACCCCTCCACTTT
>TRBV5-1|-|TRBJ2-1|TRBD2
CASSLVGGRWNEQFF
TGCGCCAGCAGCTTGGTTGGCGGGAGGTGGAATGAGCAGTTCTTC
>TRBV14|-|TRBJ1-1|-
CASSQDIGGRLGTEAFF
TGTGCCAGCAGCCAAGATATAGGGGGACGTTTGGGCACTGAAGCTTTCTTT
>TRBV18|-|TRBJ2-2|-
CASSPNTGELFF
TGTGCCAGCTCACCGAACACCGGGGAGCTGTTTTTT
>TRBV11-2|few|TRBJ1-1|-
CASTRAGAIMNTEAFF
TGTGCCAGCACCCGAGCCGGGGCGATCATGAACACTGAAGCTTTCTTT
>TRBV6-1|-|TRBJ1-3|TRBD1
CASSPTGYSGNTIYF
TGTGCCAGCAGCCCGACAGGGTACTCTGGAAACACCATATATTTT
>TRBV5-4|-|TRBJ1-2|-
CASSLGRTEANGYTF
TGTGCCAGCAGCTTGGGGAGGACAGAAGCCAATGGCTACACCTTC
>TRBV2|once|TRBJ1-1|-
CATRGQPNTEAFF
TGTGCCACCAGAGGACAGCCGAACACTGAAGCTTTCTTT
>TRBV7-2|-|TRBJ2-3|-
CASSRAGIGGIDTQYF
TGTGCCAGCAGCAGGGCCGGGATCGGAGGGATAGATACGCAGTATTTT
>TRBV18|-|TRBJ2-2|-
CASSRALDGELFF
TGTGCCAGCTCTCGGGCACTAGACGGGGAGCTGTTTTTT